This T cell receptor (beta chain) was recorded in a study of T cell clusters in autoimmune cytopenias. Study summary: The median distinct TRB clonotype count was approximately 2,500 per sample, from a median roughly 52,000 reads.

Note on this clonotype: Its specificity is not known.

TRB was amplified from approximately 250 ng of peripheral blood genomic DNA per sample. CDR3 length: 15 residues. TRB rearrangements were amplified by touch-down multiplex PCR with mixed TRB-A/B primers. TCRdb reprocessed the multiplex PCR reads and stores each CDR3 protein as one record, lacking DNA. Its table lists around 5,000 distinct CDR3 sequences. General observations from the study: Active autoimmune hepatitis patients had about 3-fold fewer exclusive TRB clusters than healthy donors.

The same data also contributed to another study, on T cell repertoires in aging, cancer and after chemotherapy. That work adds: Healthy donors lost TCR diversity with age mainly through richness, cancer patients through richness and evenness. The repertoire data cannot show anything about immunological memory following chemotherapy.

The source is a human donor in good health. Sequenced sample: peripheral blood. The V call is TRBV12-3 or TRBV12-4, the J call TRBJ2-7; TCRdb indicates TRBD1, and absent DNA this call remains unverified. CDR3 sequence reads: CASSAGTGTTYEQYF.